This T cell receptor (beta chain) stems from a study of T cell responses to AZD1222 COVID-19 vaccine. TCRdb keeps only in-frame clones here, not all; method: immunoSEQ multiplex PCR. The table lists about 180,000 clones, just under 95% of them singletons. The TCR originated in an adult who received the MenACWY meningococcal vaccine as a control. Sequenced material: peripheral blood, taken 28 days after the second dose of the MenACWY control vaccine.

CDR3 nucleotide sequence: TGTGCCAGCAGCTTAGTGAGTTCGGCAGGGACTCCGTTTTTT. It is translated as CASSLVSSAGTPFF. The chain has TRBV7-2 and TRBJ1-4, with a tentative D call TRBD1 (5 bases). V lost 1 base and J lost 16, with 19 bases in between. The CDR3 has 14 residues. Germline CDR1 reads SGHTA; CDR2 reads FQGNSA.